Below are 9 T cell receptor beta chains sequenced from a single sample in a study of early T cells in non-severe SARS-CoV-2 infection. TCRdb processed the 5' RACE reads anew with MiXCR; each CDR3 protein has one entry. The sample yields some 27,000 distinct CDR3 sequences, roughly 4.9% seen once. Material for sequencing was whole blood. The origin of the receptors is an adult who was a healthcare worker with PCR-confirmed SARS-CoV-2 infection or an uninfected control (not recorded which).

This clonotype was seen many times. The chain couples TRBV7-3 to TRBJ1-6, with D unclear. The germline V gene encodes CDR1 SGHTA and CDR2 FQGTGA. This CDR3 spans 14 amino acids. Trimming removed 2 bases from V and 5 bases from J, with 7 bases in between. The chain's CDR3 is CASSLGVHNSPLHF. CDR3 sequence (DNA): TGTGCCAGCAGCTTAGGGGTCCATAATTCACCCCTCCACTTT.

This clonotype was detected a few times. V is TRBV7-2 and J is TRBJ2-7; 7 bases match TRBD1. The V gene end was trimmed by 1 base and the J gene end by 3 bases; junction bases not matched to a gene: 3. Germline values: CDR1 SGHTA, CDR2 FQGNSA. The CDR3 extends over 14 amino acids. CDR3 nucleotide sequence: TGTGCCAGCAGCTTAGTACAGGGGAGCTACGAGCAGTACTTC. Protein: CASSLVQGSYEQYF.

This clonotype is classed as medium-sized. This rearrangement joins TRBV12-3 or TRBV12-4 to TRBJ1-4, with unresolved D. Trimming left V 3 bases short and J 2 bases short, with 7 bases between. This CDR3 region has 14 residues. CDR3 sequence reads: CASSLWVTNEKLFF. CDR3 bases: TGTGCCAGCAGTTTGTGGGTGACTAATGAAAAACTGTTTTTT.

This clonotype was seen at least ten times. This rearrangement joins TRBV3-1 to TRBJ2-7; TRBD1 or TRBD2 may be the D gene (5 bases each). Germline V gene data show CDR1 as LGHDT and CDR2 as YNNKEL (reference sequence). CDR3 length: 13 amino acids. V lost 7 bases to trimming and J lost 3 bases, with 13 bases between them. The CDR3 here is CASTRGVNYEQYF. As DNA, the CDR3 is TGTGCCAGCACCCGAGGGGTCAACTACGAGCAGTACTTC.

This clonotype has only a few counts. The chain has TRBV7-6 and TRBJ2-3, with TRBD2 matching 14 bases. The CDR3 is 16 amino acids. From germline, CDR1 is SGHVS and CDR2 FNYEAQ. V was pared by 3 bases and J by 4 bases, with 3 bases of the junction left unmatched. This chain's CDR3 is CASSLTSGRAADTQYF. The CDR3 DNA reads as TGTGCCAGCAGCTTGACTAGCGGGAGGGCCGCAGATACGCAGTATTTT.

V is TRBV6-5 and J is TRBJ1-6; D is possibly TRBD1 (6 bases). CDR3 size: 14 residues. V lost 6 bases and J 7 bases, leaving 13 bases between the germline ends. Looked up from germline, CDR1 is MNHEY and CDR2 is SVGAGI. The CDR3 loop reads CASRSRGSNSPLHF. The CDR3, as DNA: TGTGCCAGCAGATCCAGGGGATCAAATTCACCCCTCCACTTT.

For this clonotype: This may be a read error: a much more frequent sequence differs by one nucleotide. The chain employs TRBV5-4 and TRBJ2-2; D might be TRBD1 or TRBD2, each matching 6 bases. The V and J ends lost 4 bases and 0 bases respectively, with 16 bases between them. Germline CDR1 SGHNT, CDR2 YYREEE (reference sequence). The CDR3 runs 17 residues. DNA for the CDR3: TGTGCCAGCAGCCAGTCTGGGGGGACAACGAACACCGGGGAGCTGTTTTTT. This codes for CASSQSGGTTNTGELFF. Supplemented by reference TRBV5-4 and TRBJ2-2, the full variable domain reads ETGVTQSPTHLIKTRGQQVTLRCSSQSGHNTVSWYQQALGQGPQFIFQYYREEENGRGNFPPRFSGLQFPNYSSELNVNALELDDSALYLCASSQSGGTTNTGELFFGEGSRLTVL.

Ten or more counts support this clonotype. DNA for the CDR3: TGTGCCAGTAGTATAGATTTCCCCCGAGGACAGGGACGGATCGGCGAGCAGTACTTC. As protein: CASSIDFPRGQGRIGEQYF. The rearrangement joins TRBV19 to TRBJ2-7; TRBD1 agrees at 8 bases. The length of the CDR3 is 19 residues. Looked up from germline, CDR1 is LNHDA and CDR2 is SQIVND (reference sequence). V dropped 0 bases and J dropped 6; count of bases not matched to a gene: 19.

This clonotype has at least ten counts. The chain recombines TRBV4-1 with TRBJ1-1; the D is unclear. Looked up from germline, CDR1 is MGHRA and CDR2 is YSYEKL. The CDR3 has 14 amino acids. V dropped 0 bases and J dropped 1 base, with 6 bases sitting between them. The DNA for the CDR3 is TGCGCCAGCAGCCAAGACAGAAGGAACACTGAAGCTTTCTTT. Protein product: CASSQDRRNTEAFF.